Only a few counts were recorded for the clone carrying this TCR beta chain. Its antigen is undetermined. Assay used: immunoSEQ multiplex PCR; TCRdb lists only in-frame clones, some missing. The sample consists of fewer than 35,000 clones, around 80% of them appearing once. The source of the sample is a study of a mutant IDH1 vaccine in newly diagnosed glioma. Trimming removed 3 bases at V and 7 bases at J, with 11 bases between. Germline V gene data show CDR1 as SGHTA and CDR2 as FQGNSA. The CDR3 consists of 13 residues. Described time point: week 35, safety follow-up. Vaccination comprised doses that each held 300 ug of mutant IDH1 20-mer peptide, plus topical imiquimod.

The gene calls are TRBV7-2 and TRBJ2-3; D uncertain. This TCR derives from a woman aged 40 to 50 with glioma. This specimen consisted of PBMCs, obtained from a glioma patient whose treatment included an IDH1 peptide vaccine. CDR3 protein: CASSFSNSNTQYF. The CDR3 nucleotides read TGTGCCAGCAGCTTCTCAAACTCAAATACGCAGTATTTT.